This T cell receptor beta chain stems from a study of cytomegalovirus exposure and HLA in healthy donors. Study-level background: The 120 validation repertoires were produced on the same platform as the 500 to 800 repertoires of the first cohort. This was reported in a later analysis.

The repertoire was sequenced with immunoSEQ multiplex PCR; TCRdb's copy has only in-frame clones and lacks some. The data contain more than 300,000 clones, more than 80% of them singletons. CDR1 and CDR2 from the germline V gene are LNHDA and SQIVND (reference sequence). The CDR3 has 16 residues. The V end was cut by 1 base, the J end by 0 bases, with 13 bases between. The sample taken for sequencing was PBMCs. The V gene is TRBV19, the J gene TRBJ2-7; D is possibly TRBD2 (6 bases). The origin of this receptor is a woman aged 18-30 years in good health and CMV-seronegative. In DNA, the CDR3 is TGTGCCAGTAGTATAGGGGCCGGGGGAAGCTCCTACGAGCAGTACTTC. Its protein is CASSIGAGGSSYEQYF.